This entry lists 21 T cell receptor beta chains sequenced from one sample in a study of blood T cell repertoires in COVID-19. Clones were read by immunoSEQ multiplex PCR, and TCRdb kept only the in-frame ones, dropping some. The table shows tens of thousands of clones, with 90% occurring only once. The specimen was peripheral blood. The receptors were gathered from a man in his 60s with acute or convalescent COVID-19.

The V call is TRBV11-2, the J call TRBJ1-2, with D uncertain. The CDR3 has 17 amino acids. The germline V and J ends were trimmed by 0 bases and 6 bases, with 20 bases remaining between them. Per germline, CDR1 SGHAT and CDR2 FQNNGV. In DNA, the CDR3 is TGTGCCAGCAGCTTAGATTTGGGGTCGGGAGTCGGGAATGGCTACACCTTC. It specifies CASSLDLGSGVGNGYTF.

The chain combines TRBV7-9 with TRBJ1-1, with TRBD1 identical over 8 bases. The CDR3 has 14 amino acids. The germline V gene encodes CDR1 SEHNR and CDR2 FQNEAQ (reference sequence). V shed 5 bases and J 4 bases; nucleotides not matched to a gene: 6. CDR3 region: CASSPTGGITEAFF. CDR3 DNA sequence: TGTGCCAGCAGCCCAACAGGGGGTATCACTGAAGCTTTCTTT.

The chain combines TRBV28 with TRBJ1-6; 8 positions agree with TRBD1. The CDR3 totals 15 residues. Germline trimming cut 5 bases from V and 9 bases from J; bases unmatched to any gene: 9. Germline values: CDR1 MDHEN, CDR2 SYDVKM. This CDR3 is CASSPQDRDGSPLHF. The CDR3 DNA reads TGTGCCAGCAGTCCCCAGGACAGGGACGGTTCACCCCTCCACTTT.

The J gene is TRBJ1-1, the V gene TRBV6-5; possible D gene TRBD1, 6 bases. The CDR3 is 15 residues long. The germline CDR1 and CDR2 sequences are MNHEY and SVGAGI. With 6 bases removed from V and 4 bases from J, the gap between germline ends came to 18 bases. This CDR3 is CASSTGRGATTEAFF. The CDR3, as DNA: TGTGCCAGCAGCACGGGGCGGGGGGCGACCACTGAAGCTTTCTTT.

The chain couples TRBV19 to TRBJ1-5; 9 bases fit TRBD1. With V trimmed by 7 bases and J by 0 bases, 19 bases remained unmatched. CDR1 is LNHDA, CDR2 SQIVND, per germline (reference sequence). This CDR3 spans 20 amino acids. The CDR3 DNA is TGTGCCAGTACTCGGGTCGACAGGGGGGAGGTAGGGAATAGCAATCAGCCCCAGCATTTT. Translation: CASTRVDRGEVGNSNQPQHF. The whole variable domain, filled in from reference TRBV19 and TRBJ1-5, reads DGGITQSPKYLFRKEGQNVTLSCEQNLNHDAMYWYRQDPGQGLRLIYYSQIVNDFQKGDIAEGYSVSREKKESFPLTVTSAQKNPTAFYLCASTRVDRGEVGNSNQPQHFGDGTRLSIL.

V usage is TRBV19 and J usage is TRBJ1-3, with D tentatively TRBD1 (6 bases). Germline V gene data show CDR1 as LNHDA and CDR2 as SQIVND (reference sequence). This CDR3 has 17 amino acids. The V gene lost 6 bases and the J gene lost 0 bases, with 18 bases spanning the gap. The CDR3 coding sequence is TGTGCCAGTAGCCCTTCACAGGGATACTCCTCTGGAAACACCATATATTTT. It codes for CASSPSQGYSSGNTIYF.

The rearrangement joins TRBV3-1 (or the pseudogene TRBV3-2) to TRBJ2-6, with D unresolved. Trimming removed 4 bases from V and 4 bases from J, with 14 bases in between. Looked up from germline, CDR1 is LGHDT and CDR2 is YNNKEL (reference sequence). The CDR3 spans 16 residues. This chain's CDR3 is CASSRSHMPGANVLTF. CDR3 sequence (DNA): TGTGCCAGCAGCCGCTCACATATGCCCGGGGCCAACGTCCTGACTTTC.

The genes are TRBV4-1 and TRBJ2-7; D unclear. The CDR3 is 13 amino acids. In germline, CDR1 is MGHRA, CDR2 YSYEKL. V lost 4 bases and J 3 bases, leaving 10 bases between the germline ends. The CDR3 protein is CASSLVEDYEQYF. The CDR3 DNA reads as TGCGCCAGCAGCCTCGTCGAGGACTACGAGCAGTACTTC.

This clone occurred once. The chain links TRBV2 to TRBJ2-1, with TRBD1 identical over 7 bases. In germline, CDR1 is SNHLY, CDR2 FYNNEI. After removal of 3 bases from V and 3 bases from J, the junction contained 5 bases not matched to a gene. The CDR3 contains 15 residues. CDR3 residues: CASSDPGTVYNEQFF. CDR3 DNA sequence: TGTGCCAGCAGTGACCCTGGGACAGTCTACAATGAGCAGTTCTTC.

The chain employs TRBV7-9 and TRBJ2-1; 11 bases fit TRBD2. Per the germline V gene, CDR1 is SEHNR and CDR2 is FQNEAQ (reference sequence). The CDR3 is 15 amino acids. V was clipped by 2 bases and J by 9 bases; unmatched bases: 6. In nucleotides, the CDR3 is TGTGCCAGCAGCTTATATACTAGCGGGGGACGTGAGCAGTTCTTC. Protein sequence: CASSLYTSGGREQFF.

V is TRBV11-2 and J is TRBJ2-2; TRBD2 is a possible D gene (5 bases). This CDR3 comprises 16 residues. The ends were cut back, 0 bases at V and 7 bases at J, with 15 bases in the middle. Germline loops: CDR1 SGHAT, CDR2 FQNNGV. CDR3 DNA: TGTGCCAGCAGCTTAGACCTCGGGAACCTCATCGGGGAGCTGTTTTTT. This codes for CASSLDLGNLIGELFF.

The chain employs TRBV2 and TRBJ1-1, with TRBD1 matching 8 bases. The germline V gene has CDR1 SNHLY and CDR2 FYNNEI. Losses at the gene ends were 5 bases for V and 5 bases for J; bases not matched to a gene: 7. The CDR3 runs to 14 residues. For the CDR3, the DNA is TGTGCCAGCAGTCCGCGGACAGGGTCGACTGAAGCTTTCTTT. Its translation: CASSPRTGSTEAFF. Combining the CDR3 with reference TRBV2 and TRBJ1-1 gives the whole variable domain EPEVTQTPSHQVTQMGQEVILRCVPISNHLYFYWYRQILGQKVEFLVSFYNNEISEKSEIFDDQFSVERPDGSNFTLKIRSTKLEDSAMYFCASSPRTGSTEAFFGQGTRLTVV.

The count of this clone is one. The CDR3 nucleotides are TGTGCCAGCAGCCCGCGGGACAGGGCAGGAGAGACCCAGTACTTC. It codes for CASSPRDRAGETQYF. V and J are TRBV3-1 (or the pseudogene TRBV3-2) and TRBJ2-5, with 9 positions matching TRBD1. The J segment lost 4 bases and the V segment lost 4 bases, leaving 7 bases of the junction unmatched. The CDR3 is 15 amino acids. CDR1 and CDR2 from the germline V gene are LGHDT and YNNKEL (reference sequence).

V gene TRBV19 combines with J gene TRBJ2-7; D uncertain. Germline V CDR1 and CDR2: LNHDA, SQIVND (reference sequence). The CDR3 is made up of 13 amino acids. V shed 4 bases and J shed 3 bases, with 10 bases lying between them. DNA for the CDR3: TGTGCCAGTAGTACAGGATACGGCTACGAGCAGTACTTC. Its translation: CASSTGYGYEQYF.

J is TRBJ1-1 and V is TRBV11-2, with D maybe TRBD1 (6 bases). This CDR3 spans 14 amino acids. Germline CDR1 SGHAT, CDR2 FQNNGV. V was trimmed by 3 bases and J by 5 bases, leaving 13 bases between them. This CDR3 is CASSFSGDKTEAFF. CDR3 nucleotide sequence: TGTGCCAGCAGCTTCTCAGGGGATAAGACTGAAGCTTTCTTT.

The rearrangement uses TRBV7-2 and TRBJ1-2; D remains unclear. This CDR3 region has 15 residues. The germline V gene has CDR1 SGHTA and CDR2 FQGNSA. The V end lost 3 bases, the J end lost 3 bases, and 14 bases lay between the germline ends. The CDR3 DNA follows: TGTGCCAGCAGCTTTCGTCAGGAATCTTACTATGGCTACACCTTC. As protein: CASSFRQESYYGYTF.

This chain links TRBV29-1 with TRBJ1-5; D unresolved. The germline CDR1 and CDR2 sequences are SQVTM and ANQGSEA. V shed 4 bases and J shed 5 bases, with 12 bases lying between them. This CDR3 has 13 residues. The CDR3 coding sequence is TGCAGCGTTGGGCACCGTAAAGATCAGCCCCAGCATTTT. This codes for CSVGHRKDQPQHF.

Concerning this clone itself: One end of the junction varies from germline; a read error may be responsible. This rearrangement joins TRBV11-3 to TRBJ2-1; TRBD2 aligns across 9 bases. Germline V lookup: CDR1 SGHNT, CDR2 YENEEA. The CDR3 extends over 18 amino acids. CDR3: CASSSTDVVGTSYSEQFF. DNA for the CDR3: TGTGCCAGCAGCTCTACCGACGTCGTGGGGACTAGCTACAGTGAGCAGTTCTTC.

The chain recombines TRBV9 with TRBJ1-1; D remains unclear. Trimming took off 0 bases at V and 5 bases at J, with 8 bases between the two ends. Germline V gene sequence: CDR1 SGDLS, CDR2 YYNGEE. The CDR3 consists of 13 residues. CDR3 loop: CASSVDLRTEAFF. CDR3 bases: TGTGCCAGCAGCGTAGACCTCCGGACTGAAGCTTTCTTT. The whole variable domain, filled in from reference TRBV9 and TRBJ1-1, reads DSGVTQTPKHLITATGQRVTLRCSPRSGDLSVYWYQQSLDQGLQFLIQYYNGEERAKGNILERFSAQQFPDLHSELNLSSLELGDSALYFCASSVDLRTEAFFGQGTRLTVV.

The J gene is TRBJ1-6, the V gene TRBV9; 7 positions match TRBD1. Looked up from germline, CDR1 is SGDLS and CDR2 is YYNGEE. V was pared by 0 bases and J by 5 bases, with 2 bases of the junction left unmatched. This CDR3 contains 15 residues. The CDR3 sequence is CASSVGDRDNSPLHF. CDR3 nucleotides: TGTGCCAGCAGCGTAGGAGACAGGGATAATTCACCCCTCCACTTT.

The rearrangement links TRBV6-5 to TRBJ1-2; D gene unclear. V lost 2 bases and J lost 7, with 8 bases in between. This CDR3 contains 12 residues. Looked up from germline, CDR1 is MNHEY and CDR2 is SVGAGI. The DNA for the CDR3 is TGTGCCAGCAGTTACGTGGGAGGTGGCTACACCTTC. It yields the protein CASSYVGGGYTF.